Listed below are T cell receptor beta chains from one sample, sequenced in a study of Ad26.COV2.S vaccination and SARS-CoV-2 variants. Libraries were prepared by immunoSEQ multiplex PCR; TCRdb keeps only in-frame clonotypes and omits some of them. The table shows 440,000 or so clones, with roughly 87% occurring only once. Sequenced here: peripheral blood, sampled in a trial of Ad26.COV2.S vaccine versus placebo. These TCRs come from a person between 18 and 60 years old who received the Ad26.COV2.S COVID-19 vaccine or a placebo. Both conserved end residues are part of each CDR3. Fields, in order: J gene, V gene, CDR3 length, clone size, CDR3 protein. Some rows mark clone size as missing; the rest say once, few, many or name a class of expanded clone.

J: TRBJ1-1; V: TRBV7-8; length: 13; size: NA; CDR3: CASSNNLGTEAFF
J: TRBJ2-2; V: TRBV6-5; length: 13; size: NA; CDR3: CASFRTPTGELFF
J: TRBJ2-1; V: TRBV2; length: 10; size: NA; CDR3: CASSDGEQFF
J: TRBJ2-7; V: TRBV11-1; length: 12; size: NA; CDR3: CASSRTGNEQYF
J: TRBJ1-5; V: TRBV2; length: 14; size: few; CDR3: CASSDRQGNQPQHF
J: TRBJ1-2; V: TRBV28; length: 15; size: NA; CDR3: CASSVLGQGRHGYTF
J: TRBJ1-2; V: TRBV6-1; length: 15; size: NA; CDR3: CASSERRGDNYGYTF
J: TRBJ1-6; V: TRBV9; length: 15; size: NA; CDR3: CASSNPTGKFAPLHF
J: TRBJ1-2; V: TRBV19; length: 15; size: NA; CDR3: CASSIAASANYGYTF
J: TRBJ2-3; V: TRBV19; length: 17; size: once; CDR3: CASSTHGQGAVRDTQYF
J: TRBJ1-2; V: TRBV29-1; length: 13; size: NA; CDR3: CSVGEGNLRGYTF
J: TRBJ1-5; V: TRBV6-4; length: 16; size: NA; CDR3: CASSYDGTSSNQPQHF
J: TRBJ1-2; V: TRBV11-2; length: 14; size: NA; CDR3: CASSLSRSNYGYTF
J: TRBJ2-1; V: TRBV27; length: 12; size: NA; CDR3: CASRKGHSEQFF
J: TRBJ1-2; V: TRBV5-1; length: 14; size: NA; CDR3: CASSLQGTNYGYTF
J: TRBJ2-7; V: TRBV11-2; length: 14; size: NA; CDR3: CASSLMTGTYEQYF
J: TRBJ2-3; V: TRBV2; length: 15; size: few; CDR3: CASRSPGTGADTQYF
J: TRBJ1-1; V: TRBV7-9; length: 15; size: NA; CDR3: CASSGLGSMNTEAFF
J: TRBJ2-1; V: TRBV7-9; length: 16; size: NA; CDR3: CASSLAATSEGGEQFF
J: TRBJ2-7; V: TRBV19; length: 15; size: NA; CDR3: CASSKYRTGEYEQYF
J: TRBJ2-1; V: TRBV10-2; length: 15; size: NA; CDR3: CASTPELAGYNEQFF
J: TRBJ1-1; V: TRBV19; length: 14; size: NA; CDR3: CASSMPISGTEAFF